The next 27 T cell receptor beta chains were all read from a single sample in a study of T cell clonality in common variable immunodeficiency. TCRdb's copy holds only in-frame clones and misses some; the assay was immunoSEQ multiplex PCR. Recorded here are tens of thousands of clones, none singletons. The sequenced material came from peripheral blood mononuclear cells. These receptors were obtained from a person aged 18 to 75 in good health.

This clone has a handful of counts. Coverage ceases 3 residues before the CDR3 finishes, and the germline J gene fills in the end. The chain recombines TRBV7-2 with TRBJ2-1, with 10 bases identical to TRBD2. This CDR3 is built from 16 residues. With V trimmed by 0 bases and J by 7 bases, 6 bases remained unmatched. Germline V lookup: CDR1 SGHTA, CDR2 FQGNSA. CDR3 amino acids: CASSLALAGVQNEQFF. Incomplete CDR3 DNA: TGTGCCAGCAGCTTAGCTCTAGCGGGAGTTCAGAATGAG. The variable domain in full, with the rest retrieved from reference TRBV7-2 and TRBJ2-1, is GAGVSQSPSNKVTEKGKDVELRCDPISGHTALYWYRQSLGQGLEFLIYFQGNSAPDKSGLPSDRFSAERTGGSVSTLTIQRTQQEDSAVYLCASSLALAGVQNEQFFGPGTRLTVL.

The table lists this clone with many counts. CDR3 sequence reads: CASSDRGPTEAFF. Partial CDR3 DNA: TGTGCCAGTAGCGACAGGGGGCCCACTGAA. V usage is TRBV19 and J usage is TRBJ1-1, with 10 bases that match TRBD1. Coverage ceases 3 residues before the CDR3 finishes, and the germline J gene fills in the end. The CDR3 spans 13 residues. The germline V gene encodes CDR1 LNHDA and CDR2 SQIVND (reference sequence). Trimming cost V 6 bases and J 4 bases; bases outside gene matches: 2.

This clone was seen many times. The read ends 3 residues shy of where the CDR3 ends; the end is completed using the germline J gene. The chain is built from TRBV20-1 and TRBJ2-5; D may be TRBD2 (5 bases). Germline-derived CDR1 and CDR2 are DFQATT and SNEGSKA (reference sequence). V lost 3 bases and J 5 bases, leaving 10 bases between the germline ends. The length of the CDR3 is 12 residues. Partial CDR3 DNA: TGCAGTGCTAGTGCGGGTGGTGAGACC. It specifies CSASAGGET. From start to end, the CDR3 is CSASAGGETQYF.

This clone appeared many times. The read ends 3 residues early relative to the CDR3; the germline J gene fills the gap. The chain uses TRBV6-1 and TRBJ1-5, with TRBD1 identical over 8 bases. CDR1 is MNHNS, CDR2 SASEGT, per germline. The junction had 6 bases not matched to a gene; V was cut back by 1 base and J by 7 bases. This CDR3 has 15 residues. CDR3 residues: CASSEGDRGWQPQHF. Incomplete CDR3 DNA: TGTGCCAGCAGTGAAGGAGACAGGGGCTGGCAGCCC.

As to this clone: The read terminates 3 residues before the CDR3 end, so the remaining end is supplied by the germline J gene. J is TRBJ2-5 and V is TRBV11-3; TRBD1 might be the D (5 bases). The germline CDR1 and CDR2 sequences are SGHNT and YENEEA. The length of the CDR3 is 15 residues. The CDR3 loop reads CASSLGGGSTDTQYF. Partial CDR3 DNA: TGTGCCAGCAGCTTAGGGGGCGGTAGCACAGATACC. The variable domain in full, with the rest retrieved from reference TRBV11-3 and TRBJ2-5, is EAGVVQSPRYKIIEKKQPVAFWCNPISGHNTLYWYLQNLGQGPELLIRYENEEAVDDSQLPKDRFSAERLKGVDSTLKIQPAELGDSAVYLCASSLGGGSTDTQYFGPGTRLLVL.

This clone was detected ten times or more. The sequence runs out 3 residues before the end of the CDR3; the remainder is reconstructed from the germline J gene. This sequence joins TRBV4-1 and TRBJ1-1, with a tentative D call TRBD1 (5 bases). The CDR3 is 14 residues long. The ends were cut back, 0 bases at V and 4 bases at J, with 9 bases in the middle. Looked up from germline, CDR1 is MGHRA and CDR2 is YSYEKL. The CDR3 protein is CASSQEQEATEAFF. CDR3 DNA, as far as it was read: TGCGCCAGCAGCCAAGAACAGGAGGCCACTGAA.

This clone was counted only a few times. The DNA ends 3 residues before the CDR3 does, and the rest of the CDR3 is filled in from the germline J gene. The V gene is TRBV13, the J gene TRBJ1-1; TRBD1 matches at 7 bases. Germline CDR1 reads PRHDT; CDR2 reads FYEKMQ (reference sequence). This CDR3 has 14 amino acids. Trimming cost V 5 bases and J 3 bases; bases outside gene matches: 6. CDR3 in amino acids: CASSLNRGDTEAFF. CDR3 bases read: TGTGCCAGCAGCCTTAACAGGGGTGACACTGAA.

In its sample, this clone was seen many times. The read comes to an end 3 residues before the CDR3 does, leaving the germline J gene to fill in the end. J is TRBJ1-1 and V is TRBV7-9; no clear D gene. The CDR3 runs 14 residues. Germline V lookup: CDR1 SEHNR, CDR2 FQNEAQ (reference sequence). Trimming cost V 4 bases and J 3 bases, with 12 bases left between them. CDR3 bases read: TGTGCCAGCAGCTCCGGGTTGAGCGACACTGAA. This gives the protein CASSSGLSDTE. Given in full, the CDR3 is CASSSGLSDTEAFF.

This clone showed up many times. From the germline J gene comes the end of the CDR3, since the read stops 3 residues before it. V is TRBV7-2 and J is TRBJ2-7; TRBD2 agrees at 8 bases. CDR1 is SGHTA and CDR2 is FQGNSA in the germline V gene. V lost 3 bases to trimming and J lost 4 bases; unmatched junction nucleotides: 8. The CDR3 covers 15 residues. CDR3: CASSFTTGLAYEQYF. Incomplete CDR3 DNA: TGTGCCAGCAGCTTCACCACCGGACTAGCTTACGAG.

A remark on this clone: This could be a read error, since a much larger clone is one nucleotide away. The read is 3 residues too short to cover the CDR3 end, so that end is filled in from the germline J gene. Other DNA sequences of this sample code for an identical CDR3. The chain uses TRBV20-1 and TRBJ1-3; the D is unclear. Germline CDR1 DFQATT, CDR2 SNEGSKA (reference sequence). The CDR3 loop spans 15 amino acids. CDR3 amino acids: CSARPIQASGNTIYF. The CDR3 DNA, read in part, is TGCAGTGCGAGACCCATTCAGGCCTCTGGAAACACT.

Ten or more counts support this clone. The sequenced fragment ends 3 residues before the CDR3 boundary, so the rest is inferred from the germline J gene. The chain is built from TRBV7-2 and TRBJ2-1, with 11 bases lining up with TRBD2. Per germline, CDR1 SGHTA and CDR2 FQGNSA. Trimming removed 5 bases from V and 5 bases from J; junction bases left unmatched: 2. The CDR3 has 14 residues. The DNA read from the CDR3 is TGTGCCAGCAGCCCGACTAGCGGGGACAATGAG. This encodes CASSPTSGDNE. The entire CDR3 sequence reads CASSPTSGDNEQFF. Complete variable domain (other parts from reference TRBV7-2 and TRBJ2-1): GAGVSQSPSNKVTEKGKDVELRCDPISGHTALYWYRQSLGQGLEFLIYFQGNSAPDKSGLPSDRFSAERTGGSVSTLTIQRTQQEDSAVYLCASSPTSGDNEQFFGPGTRLTVL.

This clone has ten or more counts. The read comes to an end 3 residues before the CDR3 does, leaving the germline J gene to fill in the end. This chain links TRBV4-2 with TRBJ2-3, with 10 bases that match TRBD2. This CDR3 has 18 residues. From germline, CDR1 is LGHNA and CDR2 YNFKEQ. Unmatched junction bases numbered 13, after V lost 1 base and J lost 6 bases. CDR3 DNA (partial): TGTGCCAGCAGCCAAGGATTTAAGAGCGGGGGGGCATATGATACG. Amino acids: CASSQGFKSGGAYDT. The whole CDR3 sequence reads CASSQGFKSGGAYDTQYF.

This clone was seen many times. The read falls 3 residues short of the CDR3 end, and the missing part is taken from the germline J gene. This chain connects TRBV5-1 to TRBJ1-1; D is perhaps TRBD1 (5 bases). The length of the CDR3 is 14 residues. The V end was cut by 7 bases, the J end by 1 base, with 14 bases between. Germline-derived CDR1 and CDR2 are SGHRS and YFSETQ. The CDR3 loop is CASHIGGENTEAFF. The CDR3 bases that were read are TGCGCCAGCCATATTGGGGGGGAGAACACTGAA.

This clone occurred many times. The CDR3 end is not reached by the read, which stops 3 residues before it; the germline J gene fills it in. This chain uses TRBV12-3 or TRBV12-4 with TRBJ2-7; 11 bases agree with TRBD1. The ends lost 4 bases at V and 5 bases at J; junction bases unmatched: 7. This CDR3 is built from 15 residues. This chain's CDR3 is CASSSRDRGKHEQYF. Incomplete CDR3 DNA: TGTGCCAGCAGTTCCCGGGACAGGGGGAAGCACGAG.

This clone was counted many times. The read terminates 3 residues before the CDR3 end, so the remaining end is supplied by the germline J gene. This chain joins TRBV7-2 and TRBJ1-5, with unresolved D. CDR3 length: 13 amino acids. V lost 5 bases and J 7 bases, leaving 12 bases between the germline ends. Germline CDR1 is SGHTA and CDR2 is FQGNSA. CDR3: CASSQSFRQPQHF. The CDR3 bases that were read are TGTGCCAGCAGCCAATCATTTCGGCAGCCC.

With respect to this clone: The read is 3 residues too short to cover the CDR3 end, so that end is filled in from the germline J gene. The chain combines TRBV7-2 with TRBJ1-2; D uncertain. The CDR3 runs 14 residues. CDR1 is SGHTA, CDR2 FQGNSA, per germline. CDR3 loop: CASSLDRAAYDYTF. CDR3 DNA, as far as it was read: TGTGCCAGCAGCTTAGATAGGGCAGCCTACGAC.

There are many counts of this clone. Sequencing ends 3 residues short of the CDR3 end; the germline J gene provides the rest. This chain uses TRBV9 with TRBJ2-7; 11 bases align to TRBD1. The CDR3 sequence is 16 residues long. Germline trimming cut 8 bases from V and 3 bases from J; bases unmatched to any gene: 13. In germline, CDR1 is SGDLS, CDR2 YYNGEE. CDR3 residues: CASSETGTGGNYEQYF. The CDR3 DNA, read in part, is TGTGCCAGTTCTGAGACCGGGACAGGGGGGAACTACGAG.

This clone was seen at least ten times. The read gets to within 3 residues of the CDR3 end, and the germline J gene fills in the rest. This chain connects TRBV13 to TRBJ1-2; TRBD1 is a possible D gene (5 bases). Deletions cut 5 bases from V and 3 bases from J, with 10 bases between. The germline gives CDR1 PRHDT, CDR2 FYEKMQ (reference sequence). This CDR3 is built from 13 residues. CDR3 protein: CASSVSTDYGYTF. The CDR3 DNA, read in part, is TGTGCCAGCAGCGTCTCGACAGACTATGGC.

This clone was observed at least ten times. The CDR3 DNA, read in part, is TGCAGTGCTAGCCCTAGCGGGAGCCGCGCAGATACG. Its protein product is CSASPSGSRADT. The whole CDR3 protein is CSASPSGSRADTQYF. The J gene is TRBJ2-3, the V gene TRBV20-1, with 10 nucleotides matching TRBD2. The sequence runs out 3 residues before the end of the CDR3; the remainder is reconstructed from the germline J gene. Unmatched junction bases numbered 7, after V lost 3 bases and J lost 4 bases. Germline V gives CDR1 DFQATT, CDR2 SNEGSKA (reference sequence). This CDR3 comprises 15 residues.

This clone was observed many times. The covered CDR3 bases are TGTGCCAGTAGTCGGTACAATGAG. It encodes CASSRYNE. The whole CDR3 is CASSRYNEQFF. The chain recombines TRBV19 with TRBJ2-1; D is unclear. The read terminates 3 residues before the CDR3 end, so the remaining end is supplied by the germline J gene. V lost 5 bases and J lost 4, with 3 bases in between. This CDR3 has 11 residues. Germline V gives CDR1 LNHDA, CDR2 SQIVND (reference sequence). Full variable domain (rest looked up from reference TRBV19 and TRBJ2-1): DGGITQSPKYLFRKEGQNVTLSCEQNLNHDAMYWYRQDPGQGLRLIYYSQIVNDFQKGDIAEGYSVSREKKESFPLTVTSAQKNPTAFYLCASSRYNEQFFGPGTRLTVL.

The table lists this clone with many counts. The DNA ends 3 residues before the CDR3 does, and the rest of the CDR3 is filled in from the germline J gene. This chain uses TRBV20-1 with TRBJ2-7; TRBD2 aligns across 10 bases. Trimming cost V 4 bases and J 3 bases; bases outside gene matches: 12. The CDR3 contains 16 residues. Germline assignment: CDR1 DFQATT and CDR2 SNEGSKA (reference sequence). CDR3 DNA, as far as it was read: TGCAGTGCTATAGGAGGGGGGGGACTAGCGTTCTACGAG. Amino acid sequence: CSAIGGGGLAFYE. The whole CDR3 protein reads CSAIGGGGLAFYEQYF.

This clone was found many times. The sequenced part of the CDR3 DNA is TGTGCCAGCTCGACGCACACAGGGATGAACACTGAA. Encoded protein: CASSTHTGMNTE. The full CDR3 protein is CASSTHTGMNTEAFF. The V gene is TRBV7-3, the J gene TRBJ1-1; a possible D gene is TRBD1 (6 bases). The read gets to within 3 residues of the CDR3 end, and the germline J gene fills in the rest. This CDR3 comprises 15 residues. Germline CDR1 reads SGHTA; CDR2 reads FQGTGA. The V end lost 8 bases, the J end lost 0 bases, and 16 bases lay between the germline ends.

This clone has at least ten counts. The sequenced part of the CDR3 DNA is TGTGCCAGCAGCCAAGTGGTTTCTAGCCCAGGGGATGAG. Protein: CASSQVVSSPGDE. The whole CDR3 sequence reads CASSQVVSSPGDEQFF. This chain joins TRBV14 and TRBJ2-1, with TRBD1 as a possible D gene (6 bases). The missing CDR3 end, 3 residues past where the read stops, is filled in from the germline J gene. The V end was cut by 1 base, the J end by 8 bases, with 18 bases between. The CDR3 runs to 16 residues. The germline CDR1 and CDR2 sequences are SGHDN and FVKESK.

The table lists this clone with many counts. CDR3 residues: CAWLDKGLVYGYTF. The part of the CDR3 DNA that was read is TGTGCCTGGCTAGATAAGGGACTAGTCTATGGC. V is TRBV30 and J is TRBJ1-2; D perhaps matches TRBD1 (5 bases). The CDR3 end falls 3 residues outside the read, so it is completed with the germline J gene. The V and J ends lost 5 bases and 4 bases respectively, with 17 bases between them. Germline assignment: CDR1 GTSNPN and CDR2 SVGIG (reference sequence). This CDR3 is built from 14 residues.

The sample holds many counts of this clone. The CDR3 end lies 3 residues beyond the end of the read and is filled in from the germline J gene. The genes are TRBV5-1 and TRBJ1-1; no clear D gene. Deletions cut 0 bases from V and 3 bases from J, with 9 bases between. The length of the CDR3 is 14 residues. The germline V gene encodes CDR1 SGHRS and CDR2 YFSETQ. The CDR3 sequence: CASSLVLGDTEAFF. CDR3 bases read: TGCGCCAGCAGCTTGGTCCTCGGTGACACTGAA. The whole variable domain, remainder taken from reference TRBV5-1 and TRBJ1-1, is KAGVTQTPRYLIKTRGQQVTLSCSPISGHRSVSWYQQTPGQGLQFLFEYFSETQRNKGNFPGRFSGRQFSNSRSEMNVSTLELGDSALYLCASSLVLGDTEAFFGQGTRLTVV.

The sample holds many counts of this clone. The read terminates 3 residues before the CDR3 end, so the remaining end is supplied by the germline J gene. The chain carries TRBV18 and TRBJ2-7; 11 positions agree with TRBD1. The CDR3 runs 16 residues. Germline loops: CDR1 KGHSH, CDR2 LQKENI. V lost 5 bases and J lost 1; bases outside the gene matches: 7. The CDR3 DNA, read in part, is TGTGCCAGCTCAACCACCGGGACAGGGGGATCCTACGAG. It yields the protein CASSTTGTGGSYE. The complete CDR3 sequence is CASSTTGTGGSYEQYF.

This clone was observed at least ten times. The read ends 3 residues before the CDR3 terminus; that terminus is restored from the germline J gene. The J gene is TRBJ2-1, the V gene TRBV19; TRBD1 is a possible D gene (6 bases). CDR1 and CDR2 from the germline V gene are LNHDA and SQIVND (reference sequence). The ends were cut back, 6 bases at V and 2 bases at J, with 11 bases in the middle. CDR3 length: 14 residues. CDR3 in amino acids: CASSLTGTYNEQFF. The sequenced CDR3 bases are TGTGCCAGTAGCCTGACAGGTACCTACAATGAG. Looking up the rest from reference TRBV19 and TRBJ2-1 gives the full variable domain: DGGITQSPKYLFRKEGQNVTLSCEQNLNHDAMYWYRQDPGQGLRLIYYSQIVNDFQKGDIAEGYSVSREKKESFPLTVTSAQKNPTAFYLCASSLTGTYNEQFFGPGTRLTVL.